These 23 T cell receptor beta chains share one sample of origin, sequenced in a study of blood T cell repertoires in COVID-19. Assay: immunoSEQ multiplex PCR; the TCRdb copy retains only in-frame clones and omits some. The table has fewer than 250,000 clones, about 83% seen once. The sequenced sample consisted of peripheral blood. The source is a human donor in a cohort sampled during active COVID-19.

V gene TRBV19 combines with J gene TRBJ1-1; D is unresolved. CDR1 LNHDA and CDR2 SQIVND come from the germline V gene (reference sequence). The V end was cut by 5 bases, the J end by 0 bases, with 13 bases between. This CDR3 region has 15 residues. This CDR3 reads CASSGNSRLNTEAFF. The DNA for the CDR3 is TGTGCCAGTAGTGGTAACAGCCGTCTGAACACTGAAGCTTTCTTT.

The gene calls are TRBV5-6 and TRBJ2-3; TRBD2 aligns across 11 bases. The germline V gene encodes CDR1 SGHDT and CDR2 YYEEEE. The CDR3 has 18 amino acids. V trimming: 5 bases; J trimming: 5 bases; junction bases outside the gene matches: 16. This CDR3 reads CASRKQGTSGGNLDTQYF. The CDR3 DNA follows: TGTGCCAGCAGGAAACAGGGTACTAGCGGGGGAAATCTAGATACGCAGTATTTT. Based on the CDR3 plus reference TRBV5-6 and TRBJ2-3, the full variable domain is DAGVTQSPTHLIKTRGQQVTLRCSPKSGHDTVSWYQQALGQGPQFIFQYYEEEERQRGNFPDRFSGHQFPNYSSELNVNALLLGDSALYLCASRKQGTSGGNLDTQYFGPGTRLTVL.

The chain employs TRBV5-1 and TRBJ2-5; a weak D match, TRBD2 (7 bases). From germline, CDR1 is SGHRS and CDR2 YFSETQ. Trimming took 2 bases from V and 1 from J, leaving 24 bases between them. This CDR3 is 19 amino acids long. CDR3: CASSLGVRAGATPQETQYF. The CDR3 nucleotides read TGCGCCAGCAGCTTAGGGGTGAGGGCGGGGGCAACACCCCAAGAGACCCAGTACTTC.

The V and J genes are TRBV2 and TRBJ2-7, with 8 positions matching TRBD1. The CDR3 is made up of 15 amino acids. CDR1 is SNHLY, CDR2 FYNNEI, per germline. V lost 6 bases, J lost 1 base, and 8 bases stayed unmatched. The CDR3 DNA reads TGTGCCAGCAGGATACCGGGACAGGCATCCTACGAGCAGTACTTC. It codes for CASRIPGQASYEQYF.

The rearrangement links TRBV28 to TRBJ1-5; TRBD1 is a possible D gene (5 bases). The germline V and J ends were trimmed by 6 bases and 2 bases, with 11 bases remaining between them. Germline CDR1 and CDR2: MDHEN and SYDVKM. The CDR3 loop spans 14 amino acids. CDR3 in amino acids: CASRGGMGNQPQHF. The CDR3 nucleotides read TGTGCCAGCAGGGGGGGTATGGGCAATCAGCCCCAGCATTTT.

The chain is built from TRBV5-1 and TRBJ1-1; no definite D call. Germline lookup yields CDR1 SGHRS and CDR2 YFSETQ. CDR3 length: 13 residues. V gave up 4 bases and J gave up 3 bases, with 10 bases separating them. In DNA, the CDR3 is TGCGCCAGCAGCCTGCAGGAGGACACTGAAGCTTTCTTT. This encodes CASSLQEDTEAFF.

This chain connects TRBV20-1 to TRBJ1-1, with D maybe TRBD1 (6 bases). With 6 bases removed from V and 1 base from J, the gap between germline ends came to 21 bases. The germline CDR1 and CDR2 sequences are DFQATT and SNEGSKA (reference sequence). This CDR3 is built from 16 residues. For the CDR3, the DNA is TGCAGTGCCAGTGGGGACACATCAGAAGCGAACACTGAAGCTTTCTTT. Translation gives CSASGDTSEANTEAFF.

The chain couples TRBV19 to TRBJ2-7; D uncertain. The V gene's germline CDR1 is LNHDA and CDR2 SQIVND (reference sequence). CDR3 length: 15 amino acids. Between the trimmed V and J ends, which lost 0 bases and 3 bases, there was a span of 12 bases. CDR3 region: CASSIDTRTGYEQYF. The CDR3 DNA is TGTGCCAGTAGTATAGATACCCGAACGGGCTACGAGCAGTACTTC. Supplemented by reference TRBV19 and TRBJ2-7, the full variable domain reads DGGITQSPKYLFRKEGQNVTLSCEQNLNHDAMYWYRQDPGQGLRLIYYSQIVNDFQKGDIAEGYSVSREKKESFPLTVTSAQKNPTAFYLCASSIDTRTGYEQYFGPGTRLTVT.

This rearrangement joins TRBV28 to TRBJ2-3, with D tentatively TRBD1 (6 bases). Germline loops: CDR1 MDHEN, CDR2 SYDVKM. V was pared by 2 bases and J by 5 bases, with 11 bases between. This CDR3 contains 14 residues. CDR3 in DNA: TGTGCCAGCAGTTTAGGGGCCAGGGGAGATACGCAGTATTTT. Translating gives CASSLGARGDTQYF. Filled out from reference TRBV28 and TRBJ2-3, the complete variable domain reads DVKVTQSSRYLVKRTGEKVFLECVQDMDHENMFWYRQDPGLGLRLIYFSYDVKMKEKGDIPEGYSVSREKKERFSLILESASTNQTSMYLCASSLGARGDTQYFGPGTRLTVL.

CDR3 amino acids: CASSQVGSGRANTGELFF. In DNA form, the CDR3 reads TGTGCCAGCAGCCAAGTCGGTAGCGGGAGAGCGAACACCGGGGAGCTGTTTTTT. The V and J genes are TRBV14 and TRBJ2-2, with 9 positions matching TRBD2. The V segment lost 1 base and the J segment 0 bases; nucleotides outside the gene matches: 6. The germline CDR1 and CDR2 sequences are SGHDN and FVKESK. The CDR3 runs 18 residues. The entire variable domain, with the rest obtained from reference TRBV14 and TRBJ2-2, is as follows: EAGVTQFPSHSVIEKGQTVTLRCDPISGHDNLYWYRRVMGKEIKFLLHFVKESKQDESGMPNNRFLAERTGGTYSTLKVQPAELEDSGVYFCASSQVGSGRANTGELFFGEGSRLTVL.

This clone was counted at least ten times. The chain uses TRBV11-2 and TRBJ1-3, with 10 nucleotides matching TRBD1. The CDR3 runs to 16 residues. Trimming at V came to 4 bases and at J to 1 base, leaving 4 bases not matched to a gene. Germline V CDR1 and CDR2: SGHAT, FQNNGV. DNA for the CDR3: TGTGCCAGCAGCTCGACAGGGGGCTCTTCTGGAAACACCATATATTTT. It yields the protein CASSSTGGSSGNTIYF.

V and J are TRBV19 and TRBJ2-7; 8 bases are a match to TRBD2. The V and J ends lost 6 bases and 0 bases, in that order; junction bases with no gene match: 4. The CDR3 covers 14 residues. Germline V gene sequence: CDR1 LNHDA, CDR2 SQIVND (reference sequence). CDR3 sequence (DNA): TGTGCCAGTAGAACTAGCGGCAGCTCCTACGAGCAGTACTTC. Encoded protein: CASRTSGSSYEQYF.

The chain employs TRBV19 and TRBJ1-2; 7 bases are shared with TRBD1. This CDR3 region has 16 residues. Trimming removed 4 bases from V and 8 bases from J; junction bases left unmatched: 16. Germline CDR1 is LNHDA and CDR2 is SQIVND (reference sequence). The CDR3 region has the DNA TGTGCCAGTAGTACGGGACAGCCAAACCCGTTGGGGGGCTACACCTTC. Amino acids: CASSTGQPNPLGGYTF.

The rearrangement uses TRBV29-1 and TRBJ2-7; 12 bases align to TRBD2. Germline CDR1 SQVTM, CDR2 ANQGSEA. The CDR3 has 17 amino acids. V shed 1 base and J 5 bases; nucleotides not matched to a gene: 12. CDR3 sequence: CSVEAGLAGLYADEQYF. CDR3 in DNA: TGCAGCGTTGAAGCCGGACTAGCGGGACTCTACGCAGACGAGCAGTACTTC.

J is TRBJ2-7 and V is TRBV18; 9 bases are shared with TRBD1. The CDR3 contains 14 residues. The J segment lost 2 bases and the V segment lost 5 bases, leaving 4 bases of the junction unmatched. Germline V CDR1 and CDR2: KGHSH, LQKENI. CDR3 in DNA: TGTGCCAGCTCAGAGGGACAGGGCCCCTACGAGCAGTACTTC. Protein sequence: CASSEGQGPYEQYF.

This clone was counted only a few times. V usage is TRBV28 and J usage is TRBJ1-2; a possible D gene is TRBD1 (5 bases). Germline assignment: CDR1 MDHEN and CDR2 SYDVKM. The CDR3 has 14 residues. Written as DNA, the CDR3 is TGTGCGGTCCTTGGCGGGGGTAAGAACTATGGCTACACCTTC. As protein: CAVLGGGKNYGYTF.

The chain uses TRBV24-1 and TRBJ2-7; tentative D call: TRBD2 (6 bases). CDR3 length: 13 residues. CDR1 KGHDR and CDR2 SFDVKD come from the germline V gene. V was cut by 4 bases and J by 7 bases, with 13 bases left in between. The CDR3 protein is CATSEHGREEQYF. The CDR3 DNA reads TGTGCCACCAGTGAGCATGGTCGGGAGGAGCAGTACTTC.

The gene calls are TRBV5-1 and TRBJ2-3; TRBD2 matches 7 bases. Looked up from germline, CDR1 is SGHRS and CDR2 is YFSETQ. J gave up 2 bases and V 7 bases, and 7 bases lay outside the gene matches. CDR3 length: 14 residues. The CDR3 DNA follows: TGCGCCAGCGTAGGCGGGAGTAACACAGATACGCAGTATTTT. Protein: CASVGGSNTDTQYF.

The chain has TRBV5-1 and TRBJ1-3, with unresolved D. This CDR3 comprises 16 residues. Trimming left V 0 bases short and J 0 bases short, with 10 bases between. Germline lookup yields CDR1 SGHRS and CDR2 YFSETQ. CDR3 sequence: CASSLAGYFSGNTIYF. DNA for the CDR3: TGCGCCAGCAGCTTGGCGGGATACTTCTCTGGAAACACCATATATTTT.

This clone was seen a few times. V and J are TRBV24-1 and TRBJ1-5, with 8 bases identical to TRBD1. Germline V CDR1 and CDR2: KGHDR, SFDVKD. The CDR3 consists of 13 residues. The V gene end was trimmed by 8 bases and the J gene end by 8 bases; junction bases not matched to a gene: 7. The CDR3 bases are TGTGCCACCAATCGTGGACAGGGCGAGCCCCAGCATTTT. It yields the protein CATNRGQGEPQHF.

This chain joins TRBV6-4 and TRBJ1-1; 10 bases agree with TRBD1. The trim removed 4 bases at V and 8 bases at J, leaving 4 bases unmatched. The CDR3 is 13 amino acids. Per germline, CDR1 MRHNA and CDR2 SNTAGT. CDR3 amino acids: CASSVDRGREAFF. CDR3 DNA sequence: TGTGCCAGCAGTGTCGACAGGGGGCGCGAAGCTTTCTTT.

Here the CDR3 DNA reads TGTGCCAGCAGCCCCCTTCTAGCGGGGGGTCAATCCTACAATGAGCAGTTCTTC. This gives the protein CASSPLLAGGQSYNEQFF. The V call is TRBV14, the J call TRBJ2-1; 11 nucleotides agree with TRBD2. Per the germline V gene, CDR1 is SGHDN and CDR2 is FVKESK. The CDR3 has 18 amino acids. V lost 4 bases, J lost 1 base, and 9 bases stayed unmatched. The complete variable domain, with remaining parts taken from reference TRBV14 and TRBJ2-1, reads EAGVTQFPSHSVIEKGQTVTLRCDPISGHDNLYWYRRVMGKEIKFLLHFVKESKQDESGMPNNRFLAERTGGTYSTLKVQPAELEDSGVYFCASSPLLAGGQSYNEQFFGPGTRLTVL.

J is TRBJ2-1 and V is TRBV5-4, with 7 bases fitting TRBD2. CDR1 is SGHNT, CDR2 YYREEE, per germline (reference sequence). The length of the CDR3 is 14 residues. V lost 7 bases and J lost 7; bases outside the gene matches: 11. CDR3 bases: TGTGCCAGCTCAAGGAAACGGGGGGTTAATGAGCAGTTCTTC. Translated, it gives CASSRKRGVNEQFF.